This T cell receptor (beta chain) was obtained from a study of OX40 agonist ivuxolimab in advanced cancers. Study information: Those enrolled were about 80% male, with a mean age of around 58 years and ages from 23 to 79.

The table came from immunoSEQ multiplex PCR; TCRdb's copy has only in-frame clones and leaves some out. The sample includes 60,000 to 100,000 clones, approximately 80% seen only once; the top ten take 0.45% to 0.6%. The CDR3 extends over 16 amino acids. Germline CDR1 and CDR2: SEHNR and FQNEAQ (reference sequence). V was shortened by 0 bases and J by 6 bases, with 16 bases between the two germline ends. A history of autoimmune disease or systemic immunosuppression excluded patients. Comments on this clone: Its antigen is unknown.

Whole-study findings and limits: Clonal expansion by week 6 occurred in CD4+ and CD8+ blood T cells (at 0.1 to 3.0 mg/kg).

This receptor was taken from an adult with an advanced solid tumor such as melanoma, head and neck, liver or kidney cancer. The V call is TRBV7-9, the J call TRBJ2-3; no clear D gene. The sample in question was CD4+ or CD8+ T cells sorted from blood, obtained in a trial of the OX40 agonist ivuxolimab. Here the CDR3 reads CASSLASSASADTQYF. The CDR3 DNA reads TGTGCCAGCAGCTTAGCATCCTCGGCTAGTGCGGATACGCAGTATTTT. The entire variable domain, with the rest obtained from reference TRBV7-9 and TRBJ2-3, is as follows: DTGVSQNPRHKITKRGQNVTFRCDPISEHNRLYWYRQTLGQGPEFLTYFQNEAQLEKSRLLSDRFSAERPKGSFSTLEIQRTEQGDSAMYLCASSLASSASADTQYFGPGTRLTVL.